The next 27 T cell receptor beta chains were all read from a single sample in a study of T-cell reconstitution after alpha-beta-depleted transplantation in children. A library of TCRbeta sequences, prepared with unique molecular identifiers, was generated. TCRdb reprocessed the PCR reads with MiXCR, giving one entry per CDR3 protein. The table shows under 750,000 distinct CDR3 sequences, with roughly 24% occurring only once. Material: PBMCs, mostly from graft donor cells, obtained 360 days after TCRalphabeta/CD19-depleted stem cell transplant. The receptors come from a boy less than two years old who had a stem cell transplant for acute myeloid leukemia, so the T cells may come from the graft donor.

This clonotype occurred a few times. The chain is built from TRBV20-1 and TRBJ2-7; 8 bases are shared with TRBD1. The V gene end was trimmed by 3 bases and the J gene end by 3 bases; junction bases not matched to a gene: 4. CDR1 and CDR2 from the germline V gene are DFQATT and SNEGSKA (reference sequence). The CDR3 contains 13 residues. The CDR3 DNA follows: TGCAGTGCTAGCCCGGGACAGGACTACGAGCAGTACTTC. It encodes CSASPGQDYEQYF.

Ten or more counts support this clonotype. The V and J genes are TRBV5-1 and TRBJ1-2; D may be TRBD1 (6 bases). The germline V and J ends were trimmed by 1 base and 2 bases, with 9 bases remaining between them. Germline V gene data show CDR1 as SGHRS and CDR2 as YFSETQ. The CDR3 loop spans 14 amino acids. As DNA, the CDR3 is TGCGCCAGCAGCTTGCAGGGGCAAAACTATGGCTACACCTTC. Protein product: CASSLQGQNYGYTF.

The gene calls are TRBV7-9 and TRBJ2-7; 8 bases are a match to TRBD1. V dropped 3 bases and J dropped 3; count of bases not matched to a gene: 10. The CDR3 totals 16 residues. Looked up from germline, CDR1 is SEHNR and CDR2 is FQNEAQ (reference sequence). The CDR3 DNA sequence: TGTGCCAGCAGCTTGGGTTCCGGGACAGGCCTCTACGAGCAGTACTTC. Translating it yields CASSLGSGTGLYEQYF. Looking up the rest from reference TRBV7-9 and TRBJ2-7 gives the full variable domain: DTGVSQNPRHKITKRGQNVTFRCDPISEHNRLYWYRQTLGQGPEFLTYFQNEAQLEKSRLLSDRFSAERPKGSFSTLEIQRTEQGDSAMYLCASSLGSGTGLYEQYFGPGTRLTVT.

This clonotype was picked up one time. The chain couples TRBV5-5 to TRBJ2-4, with 12 nucleotides matching TRBD2. After removal of 4 bases from V and 3 bases from J, the junction contained 11 bases not matched to a gene. The CDR3 covers 18 residues. From germline, CDR1 is SGHKS and CDR2 YYEKEE (reference sequence). CDR3 loop: CASSNGLAGNGGKNIQYF. In DNA, the CDR3 is TGTGCCAGCAGCAACGGACTAGCGGGGAATGGTGGCAAAAACATTCAGTACTTC.

At least ten counts were recorded for this clonotype. The CDR3 protein is CASSYSTGWTEAFF. In nucleotides, the CDR3 is TGTGCCAGCAGTTATTCGACAGGGTGGACTGAAGCTTTCTTT. This rearrangement joins TRBV28 to TRBJ1-1; 7 bases align to TRBD1. J lost 5 bases, V lost 4 bases, and 7 bases had no gene match. Looked up from germline, CDR1 is MDHEN and CDR2 is SYDVKM. This CDR3 has 14 residues.

This clonotype was seen more than once but under ten times. The chain carries TRBV20-1 and TRBJ2-7, with 12 bases fitting TRBD1. CDR1 is DFQATT and CDR2 is SNEGSKA in the germline V gene (reference sequence). The CDR3 length is 14 residues. V was clipped by 5 bases and J by 3 bases; unmatched bases: 5. The CDR3 bases are TGCAGTGCTGGGGGGGACAGGGGGCTCTACGAGCAGTACTTC. Amino acid sequence: CSAGGDRGLYEQYF.

This clonotype has a count of ten or more. V is TRBV15 and J is TRBJ2-7; D remains ambiguous. CDR3 length equals 12 residues. V was clipped by 1 base and J by 3 bases, with 4 bases between them. The V gene's germline CDR1 is LNHNV and CDR2 YYDKDF (reference sequence). In nucleotides, the CDR3 is TGTGCCACCAGCAGAGTAAGCTACGAGCAGTACTTC. Its translation: CATSRVSYEQYF.

Worth noting for this clonotype: A read error may explain this, as a much larger clone is one base away. The rearrangement links TRBV5-6 to TRBJ2-3; TRBD1 aligns across 7 bases. The CDR3 is made up of 16 amino acids. CDR1 and CDR2 from the germline V gene are SGHDT and YYEEEE. The CDR3 spells CVSSPTTGSSTDTQYF. The CDR3 bases are TGTGTCAGCAGCCCTACGACAGGGTCTAGCACAGATACGCAGTATTTT.

This chain's CDR3 is CASSLRAGASTDTQYF. As DNA, the CDR3 is TGTGCCAGCAGCTTAAGGGCAGGAGCTAGCACAGATACGCAGTATTTT. The chain uses TRBV7-3 and TRBJ2-3; D remains unclear. Germline CDR1 and CDR2: SGHTA and FQGTGA. Trimming took 1 base from V and 0 from J, leaving 11 bases between them. The CDR3 has 16 amino acids.

The DNA for the CDR3 is TGTGCCAGCAGCTATGACACGGGGGGAGGGACCCAGTACTTC. It yields the protein CASSYDTGGGTQYF. The V gene is TRBV12-3 or TRBV12-4, the J gene TRBJ2-5, with 7 bases aligning to TRBD2. V was pared by 6 bases and J by 7 bases, with 11 bases of the junction left unmatched. This CDR3 has 14 residues.

The sample holds many counts of this clonotype. V gene TRBV20-1 combines with J gene TRBJ2-7; 9 positions match TRBD2. This CDR3 spans 14 amino acids. V shed 2 bases, J shed 3 bases, and the junction held 5 bases outside the gene matches. Germline V gene data show CDR1 as DFQATT and CDR2 as SNEGSKA (reference sequence). The CDR3 here is CSARSQRGVYEQYV. The CDR3 bases are TGCAGTGCTAGAAGTCAGCGGGGGGTCTACGAGCAGTACGTC.

This clonotype was counted between two and nine times. V usage is TRBV13 and J usage is TRBJ2-5; no firm D call. The CDR3 has 15 amino acids. The germline V gene has CDR1 PRHDT and CDR2 FYEKMQ (reference sequence). V was pared by 10 bases and J by 3 bases, with 21 bases between. The CDR3 protein is CATRLRTRLEETQYF. DNA for the CDR3: TGTGCCACCCGGCTACGGACCAGGTTGGAAGAGACCCAGTACTTC. The complete variable domain, with remaining parts taken from reference TRBV13 and TRBJ2-5, reads AAGVIQSPRHLIKEKRETATLKCYPIPRHDTVYWYQQGPGQDPQFLISFYEKMQSDKGSIPDRFSAQQFSDYHSELNMSSLELGDSALYFCATRLRTRLEETQYFGPGTRLLVL.

In this sample, this clonotype turned up many times. The genes are TRBV29-1 and TRBJ2-1; D is unclear. V was trimmed by 3 bases and J by 4 bases, leaving 7 bases between them. Germline CDR1 is SQVTM and CDR2 is ANQGSEA. The CDR3 contains 12 residues. CDR3 in DNA: TGCAGCGTTGAGGCCAGTTACAATGAGCAGTTCTTC. It encodes CSVEASYNEQFF.

The CDR3 loop reads CASSVLGTSGEIQYF. The CDR3 DNA reads TGTGCCAGCAGCGTGCTTGGGACTAGCGGGGAAATTCAGTACTTC. V gene TRBV9 combines with J gene TRBJ2-4; 13 nucleotides match TRBD2. The CDR3 consists of 15 residues. The V and J ends lost 2 bases and 10 bases, in that order; junction bases with no gene match: 6. From germline, CDR1 is SGDLS and CDR2 YYNGEE.

This clonotype was detected a few times. The V and J genes are TRBV20-1 and TRBJ2-3, with D unclear. CDR1 and CDR2 (germline): DFQATT, SNEGSKA (reference sequence). This CDR3 has 12 amino acids. Trimming removed 6 bases from V and 3 bases from J, with 10 bases in between. The CDR3: CSALLETDTQYF. CDR3 sequence (DNA): TGCAGTGCCCTGCTCGAGACAGATACGCAGTATTTT.

This clonotype has ten or more counts. The chain carries TRBV12-3 or TRBV12-4 and TRBJ1-5; D is ambiguous. The CDR3 runs 14 residues. V lost 2 bases and J lost 0, with 5 bases in between. The CDR3 reads CASSLSVSNQPQHF. The DNA for the CDR3 is TGTGCCAGCAGTTTATCAGTTAGCAATCAGCCCCAGCATTTT.

The chain couples TRBV10-3 to TRBJ2-1; 8 nucleotides line up with TRBD2. This CDR3 spans 15 amino acids. Trimming removed 11 bases from V and 7 bases from J; junction bases left unmatched: 16. CDR1 ENHRY and CDR2 SYGVKD come from the germline V gene. CDR3 sequence: CASRTSTRNGNEQFF. Written as DNA, the CDR3 is TGTGCCTCCCGGACTAGCACCCGTAATGGGAATGAGCAGTTCTTC.

This clonotype appeared a few times. V usage is TRBV18 and J usage is TRBJ2-7; 7 nucleotides match TRBD2. The J segment lost 6 bases and the V segment lost 3 bases, leaving 5 bases of the junction unmatched. The CDR3 consists of 13 residues. Germline V gene data show CDR1 as KGHSH and CDR2 as LQKENI. In DNA, the CDR3 is TGTGCCAGCTCACCGAAAGCGGGGCTCGAGCAGTACGTC. Translation gives CASSPKAGLEQYV.

This clonotype has a handful of counts. The rearrangement joins TRBV29-1 to TRBJ2-1, with 7 nucleotides matching TRBD2. The ends lost 7 bases at V and 4 bases at J; junction bases unmatched: 1. CDR1 is SQVTM and CDR2 is ANQGSEA in the germline V gene. The CDR3 runs 11 residues. The chain's CDR3 is CSGGGYNEQFF. CDR3 in DNA: TGCAGCGGGGGGGGGTACAATGAGCAGTTCTTC.

This clonotype showed up just a few times. CDR3 sequence reads: CASRGDTQSGGYTF. DNA for the CDR3: TGCGCCAGCAGGGGGGACACCCAAAGCGGTGGCTACACCTTC. This chain links TRBV5-1 with TRBJ1-2, with D perhaps TRBD1 (6 bases). Germline V gene lookup returns CDR1 SGHRS and CDR2 YFSETQ. Trimming cost V 5 bases and J 7 bases, with 18 bases left between them. This CDR3 region has 14 residues.

V gene TRBV6-5 combines with J gene TRBJ2-7; 7 bases line up with TRBD1. From germline, CDR1 is MNHEY and CDR2 SVGAGI. Trimming removed 4 bases from V and 2 bases from J; junction bases left unmatched: 8. This CDR3 region has 15 residues. This chain's CDR3 is CASSLHRGLTYEQYF. The CDR3 region has the DNA TGTGCCAGCAGTTTGCATAGGGGGCTGACCTACGAGCAGTACTTC.

The DNA for the CDR3 is TGTGCCAGCAGCTTAGCCGGGCCTCTGAGGGAGACCCAGTACTTC. Its protein is CASSLAGPLRETQYF. V and J are TRBV7-9 and TRBJ2-5; D is unresolved. With 0 bases removed from V and 5 bases from J, the gap between germline ends came to 13 bases. Germline CDR1 and CDR2: SEHNR and FQNEAQ (reference sequence). CDR3 length equals 15 residues.

This clonotype was seen many times. The rearrangement links TRBV4-3 to TRBJ1-2; possibly TRBD1 for D (6 bases). The CDR3 sequence is 14 residues long. Germline V CDR1 and CDR2: LGHNA, YSLEER. V was trimmed by 4 bases and J by 6 bases, leaving 15 bases between them. In DNA form, the CDR3 reads TGCGCCAGCAGCCTCGCCCTCAGGGGAGATGGCTACACCTTC. It translates to CASSLALRGDGYTF.

This clonotype was detected only a few times. The genes are TRBV20-1 and TRBJ1-6; 9 bases map to TRBD1. The germline V gene encodes CDR1 DFQATT and CDR2 SNEGSKA (reference sequence). CDR3 length: 13 amino acids. Trimming took 7 bases from V and 10 from J; bases not matched to a gene: 8. Here the CDR3 DNA reads TGCAGTGGGCGGGACAGGGAACGCTCACCCCTCCACTTT. It specifies CSGRDRERSPLHF.

This clonotype has ten or more counts. CDR3 bases: TGCAGTGCTAGGGGAGGAATAACGGGGGGGCCCAATGAGCAGTTCTTC. It encodes CSARGGITGGPNEQFF. The chain combines TRBV20-1 with TRBJ2-1, with 8 bases fitting TRBD2. The CDR3 is 16 residues long. The germline V gene has CDR1 DFQATT and CDR2 SNEGSKA (reference sequence). Trimming took 3 bases from V and 6 from J; bases not matched to a gene: 13.

This clonotype was seen a handful of times. This chain joins TRBV4-3 and TRBJ2-7; D tentatively reads TRBD1 or TRBD2 (5 bases each). The CDR3 length is 15 residues. The V end lost 5 bases, the J end lost 3 bases, and 17 bases lay between the germline ends. Germline V lookup: CDR1 LGHNA, CDR2 YSLEER. The CDR3 protein is CASSYIWDPYYEQYF. For the CDR3, the DNA is TGCGCCAGCAGCTATATCTGGGACCCCTACTACGAGCAGTACTTC.

This rearrangement joins TRBV7-6 to TRBJ2-5, with 7 positions matching TRBD2. CDR3 length: 13 residues. The germline gives CDR1 SGHVS, CDR2 FNYEAQ. V lost 4 bases to trimming and J lost 2 bases; unmatched junction nucleotides: 1. The CDR3 sequence: CASSYGRQETQYF. CDR3 coding DNA: TGTGCCAGCAGCTACGGGAGGCAAGAGACCCAGTACTTC.